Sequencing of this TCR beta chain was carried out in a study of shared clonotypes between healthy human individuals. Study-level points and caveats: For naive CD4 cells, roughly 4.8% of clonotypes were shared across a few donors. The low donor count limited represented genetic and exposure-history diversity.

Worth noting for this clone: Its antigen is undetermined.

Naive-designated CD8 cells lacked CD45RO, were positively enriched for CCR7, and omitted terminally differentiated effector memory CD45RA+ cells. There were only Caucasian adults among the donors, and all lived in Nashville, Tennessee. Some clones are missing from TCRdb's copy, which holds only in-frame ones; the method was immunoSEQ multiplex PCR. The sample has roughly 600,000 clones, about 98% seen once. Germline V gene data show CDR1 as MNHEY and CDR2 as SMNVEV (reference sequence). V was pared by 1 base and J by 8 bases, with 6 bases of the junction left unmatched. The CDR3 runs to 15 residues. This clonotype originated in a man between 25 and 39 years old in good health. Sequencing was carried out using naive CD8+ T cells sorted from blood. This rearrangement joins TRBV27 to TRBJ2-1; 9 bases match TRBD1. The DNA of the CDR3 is TGTGCCAGCAGTTTATATGGGACAGGGCCCCATGAGCAGTTCTTC. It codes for CASSLYGTGPHEQFF.